Presented here are 26 T cell receptor beta chains from one specimen sequenced in a study of blood T cell repertoires in COVID-19. Only in-frame clones appear in the TCRdb table, and some are missing; sequencing was by immunoSEQ multiplex PCR. The sample gives fewer than 150,000 clones, less than 90% of which show up once; over 15% is in the top ten. Sequencing input: PBMCs or T cells enriched from blood (not recorded which). The receptors come from a young man who had recovered from COVID-19.

This rearrangement joins TRBV5-4 to TRBJ2-7; no firm D call. V lost 0 bases and J lost 4, with 11 bases in between. The CDR3 is 14 residues long. The V gene's germline CDR1 is SGHNT and CDR2 YYREEE (reference sequence). CDR3 protein: CASSLDGRGYEQYF. In DNA, the CDR3 is TGTGCCAGCAGCTTGGATGGCAGAGGATACGAGCAGTACTTC.

The gene calls are TRBV7-2 and TRBJ2-3; D remains unclear. V was trimmed by 5 bases and J by 2 bases, leaving 5 bases between them. CDR3 length equals 12 residues. CDR1 and CDR2 from the germline V gene are SGHTA and FQGNSA. This chain's CDR3 is CASSTFTDTQYF. The CDR3 DNA sequence: TGTGCCAGCAGCACTTTCACAGATACGCAGTATTTT.

This clone has just one count. This rearrangement joins TRBV9 to TRBJ2-5; D is possibly TRBD1 (6 bases). Trimming took off 4 bases at V and 0 bases at J, with 10 bases between the two ends. CDR1 and CDR2 from the germline V gene are SGDLS and YYNGEE. CDR3 length equals 14 residues. CDR3 in amino acids: CASSTGTHQETQYF. CDR3 DNA: TGTGCCAGCAGCACTGGGACACACCAAGAGACCCAGTACTTC.

The genes are TRBV5-1 and TRBJ1-1; 7 bases line up with TRBD1. Germline lookup yields CDR1 SGHRS and CDR2 YFSETQ. V dropped 2 bases and J dropped 7; count of bases not matched to a gene: 14. The CDR3 consists of 16 residues. CDR3 amino acids: CASSLKQGTLLSEAFF. In DNA form, the CDR3 reads TGCGCCAGCAGCTTAAAACAGGGGACTCTCCTTAGTGAAGCTTTCTTT. Combining the CDR3 with reference TRBV5-1 and TRBJ1-1 gives the whole variable domain KAGVTQTPRYLIKTRGQQVTLSCSPISGHRSVSWYQQTPGQGLQFLFEYFSETQRNKGNFPGRFSGRQFSNSRSEMNVSTLELGDSALYLCASSLKQGTLLSEAFFGQGTRLTVV.

This rearrangement joins TRBV7-8 to TRBJ1-1; no clear D gene. The CDR3 is 16 residues long. The V gene lost 1 base and the J gene lost 0 bases, with 12 bases spanning the gap. CDR1 is SGHVS, CDR2 FQNEAQ, per germline. CDR3 DNA: TGTGCCAGCAGCTTAGTTGTGCGACATGTGAACACTGAAGCTTTCTTT. This codes for CASSLVVRHVNTEAFF.

The chain uses TRBV6-5 and TRBJ2-5, with D maybe TRBD1 (6 bases). The CDR3 extends over 15 amino acids. Trimming removed 5 bases at V and 5 bases at J, with 18 bases between. Germline V CDR1 and CDR2: MNHEY, SVGAGI. CDR3 coding DNA: TGTGCCAGCAGTCCACAACAGGGATTGGGGGAGACCCAGTACTTC. Translated, it gives CASSPQQGLGETQYF.

The CDR3 loop reads CASSGLAVGTDTQYF. Written as DNA, the CDR3 is TGTGCCAGCAGCGGACTAGCGGTAGGCACAGATACGCAGTATTTT. The J gene is TRBJ2-3, the V gene TRBV3-1 (or the pseudogene TRBV3-2); the match to TRBD2 covers 10 bases. This CDR3 spans 15 amino acids. Germline CDR1 and CDR2: LGHDT and YNNKEL (reference sequence). With 5 bases clipped from V and 1 base from J, the junction kept 3 bases outside the gene matches.

The chain links TRBV24-1 to TRBJ2-3; 8 bases align to TRBD1. CDR3 size: 12 residues. J lost 9 bases, V lost 7 bases, and 5 bases had no gene match. Germline V CDR1 and CDR2: KGHDR, SFDVKD. The DNA of the CDR3 is TGTGCCACCAGCCCAGGGGGCGGGACGCAGTATTTT. It codes for CATSPGGGTQYF.

V gene TRBV3-1 (or the pseudogene TRBV3-2) combines with J gene TRBJ2-3; the D gene is possibly TRBD2 (6 bases). The V gene lost 3 bases and the J gene lost 0 bases, with 7 bases spanning the gap. Germline V gene data show CDR1 as LGHDT and CDR2 as YNNKEL (reference sequence). This CDR3 is 14 amino acids long. The CDR3: CASSQTSSTDTQYF. The CDR3 region has the DNA TGTGCCAGCAGCCAGACTAGTAGCACAGATACGCAGTATTTT.

This clone was recorded once. Other nucleotide sequences from this sample produce the same CDR3. The rearrangement joins TRBV19 to TRBJ1-5, with 10 bases aligning to TRBD1. The ends lost 5 bases at V and 2 bases at J; junction bases unmatched: 0. Germline-derived CDR1 and CDR2 are LNHDA and SQIVND (reference sequence). The CDR3 consists of 14 residues. CDR3 sequence: CASSGTGGNQPQHF. CDR3 coding DNA: TGTGCCAGTAGTGGGACAGGGGGCAATCAGCCCCAGCATTTT.

The chain joins TRBV7-9 to TRBJ1-2; D is unresolved. Between the trimmed V and J ends, which lost 10 bases and 2 bases, there was a span of 8 bases. Germline V gene data show CDR1 as SEHNR and CDR2 as FQNEAQ (reference sequence). CDR3 length: 11 amino acids. The CDR3 loop reads CATHRNYGYTF. The CDR3 DNA sequence: TGTGCCACACACAGAAACTATGGCTACACCTTC. The entire variable domain, with the rest obtained from reference TRBV7-9 and TRBJ1-2, is as follows: DTGVSQNPRHKITKRGQNVTFRCDPISEHNRLYWYRQTLGQGPEFLTYFQNEAQLEKSRLLSDRFSAERPKGSFSTLEIQRTEQGDSAMYLCATHRNYGYTFGSGTRLTVV.

The chain is built from TRBV6-5 and TRBJ1-1, with 8 bases that match TRBD1. Germline V gives CDR1 MNHEY, CDR2 SVGAGI. The CDR3 length is 15 residues. J lost 5 bases, V lost 7 bases, and 12 bases had no gene match. This CDR3 reads CASTPDRGWRTEAFF. For the CDR3, the DNA is TGTGCCAGCACTCCCGACAGGGGTTGGAGAACTGAAGCTTTCTTT.

This chain connects TRBV5-4 to TRBJ2-2; D is unresolved. Germline V CDR1 and CDR2: SGHNT, YYREEE (reference sequence). The CDR3 covers 14 residues. V was trimmed by 1 base and J by 3 bases, leaving 7 bases between them. CDR3 nucleotide sequence: TGTGCCAGCAGCTTGTTTTCAGACACCGGGGAGCTGTTTTTT. Translated, it gives CASSLFSDTGELFF.

This chain links TRBV6-1 with TRBJ2-7, with TRBD1 identical over 7 bases. The V segment lost 2 bases and the J segment 2 bases; nucleotides outside the gene matches: 3. The CDR3 spans 14 residues. The V gene's germline CDR1 is MNHNS and CDR2 SASEGT. The CDR3 reads CASSERRGPYEQYF. The CDR3 region has the DNA TGTGCCAGCAGTGAAAGAAGGGGGCCCTACGAGCAGTACTTC.

J is TRBJ1-6 and V is TRBV3-1 (or the pseudogene TRBV3-2); no firm D call. This CDR3 is built from 12 residues. Looked up from germline, CDR1 is LGHDT and CDR2 is YNNKEL (reference sequence). Between the trimmed V and J ends, which lost 6 bases and 9 bases, there was a span of 9 bases. CDR3 in amino acids: CASSPIGSPLHF. CDR3 DNA: TGTGCCAGCAGTCCTATCGGTTCACCCCTCCACTTT.

This clone has only one observation. The chain uses TRBV6-5 and TRBJ2-3, with 8 bases matching TRBD2. Trimming cost V 7 bases and J 5 bases; bases outside gene matches: 8. The CDR3 is 14 residues long. Germline V gene lookup returns CDR1 MNHEY and CDR2 SVGAGI. This chain's CDR3 is CASMDGGAEDTQYF. The CDR3 region has the DNA TGTGCCAGCATGGACGGGGGGGCTGAAGATACGCAGTATTTT.

This clone was seen only a few times. V gene TRBV12-5 combines with J gene TRBJ2-3, with D unresolved. CDR1 and CDR2 from the germline V gene are LGHNT and FRNRAP. This CDR3 is 11 amino acids long. V shed 4 bases and J shed 6 bases, with 5 bases lying between them. The chain's CDR3 is CASGSPDTQYF. The CDR3 bases are TGTGCTAGTGGTTCTCCGGATACGCAGTATTTT.

V and J are TRBV28 and TRBJ2-2; TRBD1 matches 9 bases. In germline, CDR1 is MDHEN, CDR2 SYDVKM. V was pared by 6 bases and J by 6 bases, with 11 bases of the junction left unmatched. This CDR3 is built from 16 residues. The CDR3 nucleotides are TGTGCCAGCAGACCCCTCCGGGACAGGGTGTCCGGGGAGCTGTTTTTT. Translating gives CASRPLRDRVSGELFF. The full variable domain, in which reference TRBV28 and TRBJ2-2 provide the parts outside the CDR3, is DVKVTQSSRYLVKRTGEKVFLECVQDMDHENMFWYRQDPGLGLRLIYFSYDVKMKEKGDIPEGYSVSREKKERFSLILESASTNQTSMYLCASRPLRDRVSGELFFGEGSRLTVL.

The chain combines TRBV29-1 with TRBJ2-1, with TRBD2 identical over 13 bases. CDR1 SQVTM and CDR2 ANQGSEA come from the germline V gene. The CDR3 covers 15 residues. Unmatched junction bases numbered 6, after V lost 7 bases and J lost 3 bases. The CDR3 bases are TGCAGCGCCTCGGGACTAGCGGGATTCTACAATGAGCAGTTCTTC. This gives the protein CSASGLAGFYNEQFF.

Only a few counts were recorded for this clone. J is TRBJ2-2 and V is TRBV2; D is unclear. Germline lookup yields CDR1 SNHLY and CDR2 FYNNEI. This CDR3 is built from 15 residues. The germline V and J ends were trimmed by 7 bases and 2 bases, with 14 bases remaining between them. The CDR3 loop is CASKRGSQNTGELFF. The DNA for the CDR3 is TGTGCCAGCAAAAGAGGCAGCCAAAACACCGGGGAGCTGTTTTTT.

V and J are TRBV2 and TRBJ2-7, with D perhaps matching TRBD1 (5 bases). The CDR3 contains 13 residues. The V and J ends lost 6 bases and 2 bases respectively, with 11 bases between them. Per germline, CDR1 SNHLY and CDR2 FYNNEI. CDR3 in DNA: TGTGCCAGCAGGCGAGACAGTGCCTACGAGCAGTACGTC. This encodes CASRRDSAYEQYV.

The chain employs TRBV2 and TRBJ1-6, with D maybe TRBD1 (6 bases). CDR3 length: 13 amino acids. Germline lookup yields CDR1 SNHLY and CDR2 FYNNEI. V lost 7 bases and J 9 bases, leaving 13 bases between the germline ends. CDR3 nucleotides: TGTGCCAGCAACCCATTACAGGGTTCACCCCTCCACTTT. It translates to CASNPLQGSPLHF.

The chain uses TRBV21-1 and TRBJ2-2; the table gives TRBD2 as D, unverified against the DNA. TRBV21-1 constitutes a pseudogene. The CDR3 extends over 17 amino acids. CDR3: CASSKGWGVMNTGELFF. CDR3 bases: TGTGCCAGCAGCAAAGGGTGGGGGGTAATGAACACCGGGGAGCTGTTTTTT.

The CDR3 DNA reads as TGTGCCAGCTCACCACTTTCCGAGGCCCATGCGGGTGGCTACACCTTC. Translation: CASSPLSEAHAGGYTF. V usage is TRBV18 and J usage is TRBJ1-2; D call uncertain. V shed 1 base and J shed 7 bases, with 19 bases lying between them. The CDR3 is 16 amino acids. Germline CDR1 is KGHSH and CDR2 is LQKENI.

This clone was found a few times. This rearrangement joins TRBV2 to TRBJ2-6; 8 nucleotides line up with TRBD2. V was clipped by 6 bases and J by 0 bases; unmatched bases: 4. The CDR3 extends over 16 amino acids. Germline CDR1 reads SNHLY; CDR2 reads FYNNEI. In nucleotides, the CDR3 is TGTGCCAGCAGCAACGCGGGGGGCTCTGGGGCCAACGTCCTGACTTTC. This encodes CASSNAGGSGANVLTF.

The rearrangement links TRBV6-5 to TRBJ2-2; 8 bases agree with TRBD2. V lost 3 bases to trimming and J lost 4 bases; unmatched junction nucleotides: 4. This CDR3 is 15 amino acids long. Per germline, CDR1 MNHEY and CDR2 SVGAGI. CDR3 loop: CASSYYGGVTGELFF. The CDR3, as DNA: TGTGCCAGCAGTTATTACGGGGGGGTCACCGGGGAGCTGTTTTTT.